These 22 T cell receptor beta chains came from one sample sequenced in a study of blood T cell repertoires in COVID-19. Repertoires were generated with immunoSEQ multiplex PCR, while TCRdb's copy carries only in-frame clones and drops some. This sample has about 180,000 clones, with more than 85% found just once. The source material was PBMCs or T cells enriched from blood (not recorded which). These receptors all come from a woman aged 45-65 years who had recovered from COVID-19.

The chain joins TRBV5-8 to TRBJ1-2, with D hard to call. This CDR3 has 13 amino acids. Germline CDR1 and CDR2: SGHTS and YDEGEE. The V end lost 0 bases, the J end lost 1 base, and 4 bases lay between the germline ends. In nucleotides, the CDR3 is TGTGCCAGCAGCTTGGTAGTTAACTATGGCTACACCTTC. Translated: CASSLVVNYGYTF.

This clone appeared a single time. The genes are TRBV7-9 and TRBJ1-6, with TRBD1 as a possible D gene (5 bases). With 0 bases removed from V and 8 bases from J, the gap between germline ends came to 11 bases. Germline loops: CDR1 SEHNR, CDR2 FQNEAQ (reference sequence). CDR3 length equals 15 residues. CDR3 region: CASSLAGLSDSPLHF. The CDR3 region has the DNA TGTGCCAGCAGCTTAGCGGGACTGTCCGATTCACCCCTCCACTTT.

The chain links TRBV15 to TRBJ2-1; TRBD2 matches at 8 bases. J was trimmed by 2 bases and V by 0 bases; bases with no gene match: 3. The CDR3 covers 16 residues. Looked up from germline, CDR1 is LNHNV and CDR2 is YYDKDF (reference sequence). CDR3 protein: CATSREGAGAYNEQFF. The CDR3 DNA reads as TGTGCCACCAGCAGAGAGGGAGCGGGAGCCTACAATGAGCAGTTCTTC. Variable domain in full (rest from reference TRBV15 and TRBJ2-1): DAMVIQNPRYQVTQFGKPVTLSCSQTLNHNVMYWYQQKSSQAPKLLFHYYDKDFNNEADTPDNFQSRRPNTSFCFLDIRSPGLGDTAMYLCATSREGAGAYNEQFFGPGTRLTVL.

This clone was detected only a few times. The V call is TRBV5-4, the J call TRBJ1-2; 7 nucleotides match TRBD1. Germline-derived CDR1 and CDR2 are SGHNT and YYREEE (reference sequence). CDR3 length: 16 residues. The V gene end was trimmed by 0 bases and the J gene end by 4 bases; junction bases not matched to a gene: 9. The CDR3 is CASSLGNRGHAYGYTF. Here the CDR3 DNA reads TGTGCCAGCAGCTTGGGAAATAGGGGGCACGCCTATGGCTACACCTTC.

This clone was observed a few times. One junction end does not reproduce the germline sequence, and a read error may be involved. The chain employs TRBV30 and TRBJ1-2; D gene unclear. The CDR3 loop spans 10 amino acids. CDR1 GTSNPN and CDR2 SVGIG come from the germline V gene (reference sequence). CDR3 sequence reads: CAWSEARPIF. The DNA for the CDR3 is TGTGCCTGGAGTGAGGCGCGGCCTATCTTC. Complete variable domain (other parts from reference TRBV30 and TRBJ1-2): SQTIHQWPATLVQPVGSPLSLECTVEGTSNPNLYWYRQAAGRGLQLLFYSVGIGQISSEVPQNLSASRPQDRQFILSSKKLLLSDSGFYLCAWSEARPIFGSGTRLTVV.

V is TRBV27 and J is TRBJ2-7; weak D call: TRBD2 (6 bases). CDR1 is MNHEY, CDR2 SMNVEV, per germline (reference sequence). The CDR3 extends over 14 amino acids. The V and J ends lost 3 bases and 0 bases respectively, with 9 bases between them. CDR3 residues: CASSFWGDSYEQYF. Written as DNA, the CDR3 is TGTGCCAGCAGTTTTTGGGGGGACTCCTACGAGCAGTACTTC.

The V and J genes are TRBV6-5 and TRBJ2-7, with TRBD1 matching 7 bases. After removal of 6 bases from V and 0 bases from J, the junction contained 5 bases not matched to a gene. CDR1 is MNHEY and CDR2 is SVGAGI in the germline V gene. The CDR3 length is 14 residues. The CDR3 here is CASSRDRLSYEQYF. The CDR3 region has the DNA TGTGCCAGCAGCCGGGACAGACTCTCCTACGAGCAGTACTTC.

V and J are TRBV19 and TRBJ1-6; D is undetermined. Trimming stripped 0 bases from V and 7 bases from J, with 7 bases between. The germline V gene encodes CDR1 LNHDA and CDR2 SQIVND (reference sequence). The CDR3 totals 14 residues. CDR3 DNA sequence: TGTGCCAGTAGTATAGATCTAATGAATTCACCCCTCCACTTT. Translating gives CASSIDLMNSPLHF.

In the case of this clone: The junction departs from the called germline gene at one end, perhaps through a read error. This chain links TRBV28 with TRBJ2-7; TRBD2 might be the D (5 bases). The CDR3 is made up of 12 amino acids. Germline loops: CDR1 MDHEN, CDR2 SYDVKM. CDR3 sequence (DNA): TGCGTCACCGAGGGAATCGACTACGAGCAGTACTTC. Translating it yields CVTEGIDYEQYF.

This clone appeared a single time. The CDR3 DNA reads as TGTGCCACCAGTGAGACGACTAGCGGATGGGCGAACACCGGGGAGCTGTTTTTT. As protein: CATSETTSGWANTGELFF. The chain recombines TRBV24-1 with TRBJ2-2, with TRBD2 identical over 9 bases. Trimming at V came to 4 bases and at J to 0 bases, leaving 8 bases not matched to a gene. CDR3 length equals 18 residues. Germline lookup yields CDR1 KGHDR and CDR2 SFDVKD.

This clone was seen once. The chain recombines TRBV5-1 with TRBJ2-6, with 7 bases that match TRBD1. V trimming: 3 bases; J trimming: 0 bases; junction bases outside the gene matches: 0. The CDR3 has 15 residues. Germline CDR1 is SGHRS and CDR2 is YFSETQ. This CDR3 reads CASSSGGSGANVLTF. DNA for the CDR3: TGCGCCAGCAGCTCAGGGGGCTCTGGGGCCAACGTCCTGACTTTC.

This chain uses TRBV7-9 with TRBJ1-2; 7 bases align to TRBD1. Germline V lookup: CDR1 SEHNR, CDR2 FQNEAQ (reference sequence). The CDR3 has 17 residues. The trim removed 1 base at V and 4 bases at J, leaving 12 bases unmatched. The DNA for the CDR3 is TGTGCCAGCAGCTTAGAGGCCCTGGAGGGGGCGAGCTATGGCTACACCTTC. Translation: CASSLEALEGASYGYTF.

This clone has only a few counts. The rearrangement links TRBV5-1 to TRBJ2-5; TRBD1 agrees at 7 bases. After removal of 0 bases from V and 2 bases from J, the junction contained 4 bases not matched to a gene. There are 15 residues in the CDR3. Germline CDR1 reads SGHRS; CDR2 reads YFSETQ. The CDR3: CASSLAPTGQETQYF. Here the CDR3 DNA reads TGCGCCAGCAGCTTGGCCCCGACAGGGCAAGAGACCCAGTACTTC.

This chain uses TRBV7-2 with TRBJ2-3, with TRBD2 identical over 15 bases. Unmatched junction bases numbered 6, after V lost 5 bases and J lost 6 bases. Germline V gene sequence: CDR1 SGHTA, CDR2 FQGNSA. There are 16 residues in the CDR3. The CDR3 DNA reads TGTGCCAGCAGCCGGGGACTAGCGGGAGGAGGCGATACGCAGTATTTT. Translating it yields CASSRGLAGGGDTQYF.

Turning to this clone: This specimen includes other DNA sequences encoding the same CDR3. This chain connects TRBV5-1 to TRBJ1-2; TRBD1 matches 7 bases. This CDR3 comprises 13 residues. With V trimmed by 3 bases and J by 5 bases, 4 bases remained unmatched. Germline V CDR1 and CDR2: SGHRS, YFSETQ. DNA of the CDR3: TGCGCCAGCAGCTCAACAGGGGATTATGGCTACACCTTC. Its protein product is CASSSTGDYGYTF.

The chain employs TRBV27 and TRBJ1-4, with D perhaps matching TRBD1 (5 bases). V was trimmed by 2 bases and J by 8 bases, leaving 21 bases between them. CDR3 size: 17 residues. Germline V lookup: CDR1 MNHEY, CDR2 SMNVEV (reference sequence). The CDR3 reads CASSLSAQGLPPEKLFF. The CDR3 DNA is TGTGCCAGCAGTTTAAGTGCCCAGGGACTCCCTCCGGAAAAACTGTTTTTT.

This chain uses TRBV6-5 with TRBJ1-2, with no clear D. V dropped 6 bases and J dropped 0 bases, with 14 bases sitting between them. The germline CDR1 and CDR2 sequences are MNHEY and SVGAGI. The CDR3 sequence is 15 residues long. CDR3 residues: CASSPSGLSNYGYTF. As DNA, the CDR3 is TGTGCCAGCAGCCCCTCTGGACTCTCTAACTATGGCTACACCTTC.

The rearrangement joins TRBV6-5 to TRBJ1-2, with a weak D call TRBD1 (5 bases). Germline values: CDR1 MNHEY, CDR2 SVGAGI. The V and J ends lost 0 bases and 6 bases respectively, with 14 bases between them. The CDR3 loop spans 15 amino acids. The CDR3, as DNA: TGTGCCAGCAGTTACTCGTTCGGGGGGGTGGATGGCTACACCTTC. This translates into CASSYSFGGVDGYTF.

This chain uses TRBV5-4 with TRBJ1-4, with 11 bases identical to TRBD1. Unmatched junction bases numbered 1, after V lost 4 bases and J lost 2 bases. The CDR3 has 15 amino acids. From germline, CDR1 is SGHNT and CDR2 YYREEE (reference sequence). The CDR3 DNA reads as TGTGCCAGCAGCCGGGACAGGGGGACTAATGAAAAACTGTTTTTT. Translated, it gives CASSRDRGTNEKLFF.

The V and J genes are TRBV10-3 and TRBJ2-1, with D possibly TRBD1 on 6 matching bases. Looked up from germline, CDR1 is ENHRY and CDR2 is SYGVKD. This CDR3 has 15 amino acids. Trimming took 0 bases from V and 3 from J, leaving 9 bases between them. CDR3 in DNA: TGTGCCATCAGTGAGTCGGACAGCTACTACAATGAGCAGTTCTTC. Translation gives CAISESDSYYNEQFF.

The V and J genes are TRBV7-2 and TRBJ2-1; 10 bases are shared with TRBD2. The J segment lost 13 bases and the V segment lost 2 bases, leaving 8 bases of the junction unmatched. CDR3 length: 14 residues. Germline V gives CDR1 SGHTA, CDR2 FQGNSA. Here the CDR3 reads CASSLLGTSDFQFF. The CDR3, as DNA: TGTGCCAGCAGCTTACTCGGGACTAGCGACTTTCAGTTCTTC.

The chain couples TRBV12-3 or TRBV12-4 to TRBJ1-2; tentatively, D is TRBD1 (5 bases). The V end lost 3 bases, the J end lost 6 bases, and 11 bases lay between the germline ends. This CDR3 has 13 residues. The CDR3 here is CASSLGPANGYTF. In DNA, the CDR3 is TGTGCCAGCAGTTTGGGGCCGGCGAATGGCTACACCTTC.